One and the same sample provided the 8 T cell receptor beta chains below, sequenced in a study of T cells in Graves' hyperthyroidism and ophthalmopathy. Amplified regions were TCR beta CDR3 sequences from RNA transcripts. In the first-round RT-PCR of the TCR CDR3, the HTBI primer set was used. A single record per CDR3 protein comes from TCRdb applying MiXCR to the multiplex PCR reads. Of about 520,000 distinct CDR3 sequences in the sample, around 22% are singletons; the top ten hold approximately 10%. Sequencing was performed on blood. These receptors were obtained from a woman younger than 45 with Graves' ophthalmopathy.

This clonotype has at least ten counts. The V call is TRBV6-2 or TRBV6-3, the J call TRBJ1-2; TRBD1 is a possible D gene (6 bases). V lost 5 bases to trimming and J lost 8 bases, with 12 bases between them. Germline CDR1 and CDR2: MNHEY and SVGEGT. The CDR3 has 12 residues. CDR3 sequence: CASSHRARGYTF. The CDR3 DNA follows: TGTGCCAGCAGTCACAGGGCTCGCGGCTACACCTTC.

Many counts were recorded for this clonotype. The genes are TRBV6-1 and TRBJ1-2; D might be TRBD1 (5 bases). The CDR3 is made up of 13 amino acids. V lost 2 bases and J 3 bases, leaving 7 bases between the germline ends. CDR1 MNHNS and CDR2 SASEGT come from the germline V gene. For the CDR3, the DNA is TGTGCCAGCAGTGAAACGGGGGACTATGGCTACACCTTC. It translates to CASSETGDYGYTF.

The sample holds one count of this clonotype. The V and J genes are TRBV28 and TRBJ2-7; no firm D call. Germline V gene data show CDR1 as MDHEN and CDR2 as SYDVKM. The CDR3 has 13 residues. Trimming took off 2 bases at V and 9 bases at J, with 14 bases between the two ends. CDR3 residues: CASSLTDLRGQYF. The CDR3 DNA is TGTGCCAGCAGTTTAACAGACCTCCGAGGGCAGTACTTC.

This sequence joins TRBV6-1 and TRBJ2-7; the match to TRBD1 covers 8 bases. The CDR3 has 15 amino acids. After removal of 7 bases from V and 2 bases from J, the junction contained 10 bases not matched to a gene. CDR1 MNHNS and CDR2 SASEGT come from the germline V gene. The CDR3 spells CASNPAGTGPYEQYF. The CDR3 DNA reads as TGTGCCAGCAATCCGGCCGGGACAGGACCCTACGAGCAGTACTTC.

This clonotype was counted at least ten times. The chain employs TRBV6-5 and TRBJ2-7, with 8 bases aligning to TRBD2. This CDR3 has 15 amino acids. The V segment lost 4 bases and the J segment 0 bases; nucleotides outside the gene matches: 5. CDR1 and CDR2 (germline): MNHEY, SVGAGI. CDR3 sequence: CASSSGGGGSYEQYF. DNA for the CDR3: TGTGCCAGCAGTTCGGGGGGGGGAGGCTCCTACGAGCAGTACTTC.

Ten or more counts support this clonotype. The V and J genes are TRBV6-1 and TRBJ1-2, with 9 nucleotides matching TRBD1. Trimming at V came to 5 bases and at J to 6 bases, leaving 10 bases not matched to a gene. CDR3 size: 15 residues. Looked up from germline, CDR1 is MNHNS and CDR2 is SASEGT. CDR3 bases: TGTGCCAGCAGTCGGCCGGGACAGGGATCTGATGGCTACACCTTC. It codes for CASSRPGQGSDGYTF.

Ten or more counts support this clonotype. The chain has TRBV2 and TRBJ1-1, with 7 bases aligning to TRBD1. Looked up from germline, CDR1 is SNHLY and CDR2 is FYNNEI. V lost 7 bases and J lost 2; bases outside the gene matches: 4. This CDR3 contains 13 residues. The CDR3 DNA is TGTGCCAGCAACCGGGACAGAAACACTGAAGCTTTCTTT. Encoded protein: CASNRDRNTEAFF.

At least ten counts were recorded for this clonotype. CDR3 loop: CASSLIWGNTEAFF. CDR3 in DNA: TGTGCCAGCAGTTTAATTTGGGGAAACACTGAAGCTTTCTTT. The rearrangement uses TRBV12-3 or TRBV12-4 and TRBJ1-1; D ambiguous. This CDR3 is built from 14 residues. V was pared by 2 bases and J by 2 bases, with 9 bases between.